This T cell receptor beta chain was obtained from a study of beta chain features in type 1 diabetes. Reverse transcription of all isolated RNA meant that expressed TCRB transcripts were sequenced. Assay: immunoSEQ multiplex PCR; the TCRdb copy retains only in-frame clones and omits some. There are 250,000 to 300,000 clones in the sample; approximately 8% occur only once, and more than 1% lies in the top ten. Worth noting for this clone: What it binds is not known.

A heparinised blood draw that averaged about 0.11 L was obtained once from each donor. With V trimmed by 7 bases and J by 4 bases, 15 bases remained unmatched. Germline CDR1 SQVTM, CDR2 ANQGSEA. The CDR3 is made up of 15 amino acids. Study-level findings and limits: Comparison showed that naive, central memory and Treg TCRB repertoires appeared more similar among patients than among healthy donors.

Sequencing input: central memory CD4+ T cells from blood. The TCR comes from a woman between 18 and 29 years old in good health. The V gene is TRBV29-1, the J gene TRBJ2-5; 7 bases are a match to TRBD2. CDR3 residues: CSGTSGTGPRETQYF. The CDR3 DNA reads as TGCAGCGGAACCAGCGGGACGGGGCCCAGAGAGACCCAGTACTTC.